Listed below are T cell receptor beta chains from one sample, sequenced in a study of T cell responses to AZD1222 COVID-19 vaccine. The repertoire was sequenced with immunoSEQ multiplex PCR; TCRdb's copy has only in-frame clones and lacks some. The sample has more than 85,000 clones, roughly 80% seen once. Sequencing was performed on peripheral blood, taken on day 0 of AZD1222 vaccination. All receptors come from an adult in good health. Each CDR3 is given with its conserved first and last residue. D genes are given only for firm matches. The size of a clone is reported for some rows only, either as once, few or many, or as a class for expanded clones.

size: few
V: TRBV12-3/TRBV12-4
J: TRBJ1-1
D: TRBD1
CDR3: CASSFSRGFAFF
DNA: TGTGCCAGCAGTTTCTCCAGGGGGTTTGCTTTCTTT

size: -
V: TRBV4-3
J: TRBJ1-2
D: -
CDR3: CASSQDRTANYGYTF
DNA: TGCGCCAGCAGCCAAGATCGGACAGCTAACTATGGCTACACCTTC

size: -
V: TRBV11-2
J: TRBJ1-1
D: -
CDR3: CASSRGHPTEAFF
DNA: TGTGCCAGCAGCCGGGGACACCCCACTGAAGCTTTCTTT

size: -
V: TRBV7-9
J: TRBJ2-3
D: -
CDR3: CASSLIVPSGTDTQYF
DNA: TGTGCCAGCAGCTTAATAGTACCTTCAGGGACAGATACGCAGTATTTT

size: -
V: TRBV10-3
J: TRBJ1-3
D: -
CDR3: CAISAAFGRGASGNTIYF
DNA: TGTGCCATCAGTGCCGCTTTCGGGCGGGGGGCTTCTGGAAACACCATATATTTT

size: -
V: TRBV3-1/TRBV3-2
J: TRBJ2-3
D: -
CDR3: CASSLRTASTDTQYF
DNA: TGTGCCAGCAGCCTCCGGACAGCTAGCACAGATACGCAGTATTTT

size: -
V: TRBV2
J: TRBJ2-7
D: TRBD1
CDR3: CASSEQGQGYEQYF
DNA: TGTGCCAGCAGTGAACAAGGACAGGGCTACGAGCAGTACTTC

size: -
V: TRBV3-1/TRBV3-2
J: TRBJ1-5
D: -
CDR3: CASSYSNQPQHF
DNA: TGTGCCAGCAGCTATAGCAATCAGCCCCAGCATTTT

size: -
V: TRBV4-3
J: TRBJ2-3
D: TRBD2
CDR3: CASSQIERGPRTDTQYF
DNA: TGCGCCAGCAGCCAAATAGAGCGGGGGCCGCGCACAGATACGCAGTATTTT

size: once
V: TRBV11-2
J: TRBJ1-5
D: -
CDR3: CARRGWCNQPQHF
DNA: TGTGCCAGAAGGGGATGGTGTAATCAGCCCCAGCATTTT

size: -
V: TRBV7-2
J: TRBJ2-5
D: -
CDR3: CASSLVGGGLLETQYF
DNA: TGTGCCAGCAGCTTAGTTGGGGGGGGGCTGTTGGAGACCCAGTACTTC

size: -
V: TRBV6-2/TRBV6-3
J: TRBJ1-1
D: -
CDR3: CASSSRRNTEAFF
DNA: TGTGCCAGCAGTTCCCGCCGTAACACTGAAGCTTTCTTT

size: -
V: TRBV15
J: TRBJ1-2
D: -
CDR3: CATSRDRHRETGTF
DNA: TGTGCCACCAGCAGAGATCGTCATAGGGAGACTGGGACCTTC

size: -
V: TRBV12-3/TRBV12-4
J: TRBJ1-5
D: -
CDR3: CASSFDSYQPQHF
DNA: TGTGCCAGCAGTTTCGACAGTTATCAGCCCCAGCATTTT

size: -
V: TRBV14
J: TRBJ2-3
D: TRBD2
CDR3: CASSQDESGGFTDTQYF
DNA: TGTGCCAGCAGCCAAGATGAAAGCGGGGGATTTACAGATACGCAGTATTTT

size: -
V: TRBV15
J: TRBJ2-1
D: TRBD2
CDR3: CATSRDLGLSSGSHNEQFF
DNA: TGTGCCACCAGCAGAGATTTAGGATTGTCTAGCGGTTCTCACAATGAGCAGTTCTTC

size: -
V: TRBV23-1
J: TRBJ1-1
D: -
CDR3: CASSQTGKATEAFF
DNA: TGCGCCAGCAGTCAAACTGGGAAGGCCACTGAAGCTTTCTTT

size: -
V: TRBV29-1
J: TRBJ1-2
D: -
CDR3: CSVEVQGGYTF
DNA: TGCAGCGTTGAAGTCCAGGGGGGCTACACCTTC

size: -
V: TRBV7-2
J: TRBJ1-2
D: -
CDR3: CASRTGSQGLYGYTF
DNA: TGTGCCAGCAGGACCGGGTCCCAGGGACTCTATGGCTACACCTTC

size: once
V: TRBV10-3
J: TRBJ2-7
D: -
CDR3: CAFRTQTYEQYF
DNA: TGTGCTTTCAGAACACAAACCTACGAGCAGTACTTC

size: once
V: TRBV4-2
J: TRBJ2-5
D: -
CDR3: CASSHVAPSGEETQYF
DNA: TGTGCCAGCAGCCATGTCGCTCCCTCGGGAGAAGAGACCCAGTACTTC

size: -
V: TRBV19
J: TRBJ1-1
D: -
CDR3: CASILSSKRGTEAFF
DNA: TGTGCCAGTATTCTATCCTCTAAACGGGGCACTGAAGCTTTCTTT

size: few
V: TRBV27
J: TRBJ1-1
D: -
CDR3: CASSWTARGNTEAFF
DNA: TGTGCCAGCAGTTGGACCGCCAGGGGGAACACTGAAGCTTTCTTT

size: -
V: TRBV6-5
J: TRBJ1-1
D: -
CDR3: CASSYGGDTEAFF
DNA: TGTGCCAGCAGTTACGGGGGGGACACTGAAGCTTTCTTT

size: -
V: TRBV7-2
J: TRBJ1-4
D: -
CDR3: CASSLLGNIGKLFF
DNA: TGTGCCAGCAGCTTACTGGGCAATATTGGGAAACTGTTTTTT